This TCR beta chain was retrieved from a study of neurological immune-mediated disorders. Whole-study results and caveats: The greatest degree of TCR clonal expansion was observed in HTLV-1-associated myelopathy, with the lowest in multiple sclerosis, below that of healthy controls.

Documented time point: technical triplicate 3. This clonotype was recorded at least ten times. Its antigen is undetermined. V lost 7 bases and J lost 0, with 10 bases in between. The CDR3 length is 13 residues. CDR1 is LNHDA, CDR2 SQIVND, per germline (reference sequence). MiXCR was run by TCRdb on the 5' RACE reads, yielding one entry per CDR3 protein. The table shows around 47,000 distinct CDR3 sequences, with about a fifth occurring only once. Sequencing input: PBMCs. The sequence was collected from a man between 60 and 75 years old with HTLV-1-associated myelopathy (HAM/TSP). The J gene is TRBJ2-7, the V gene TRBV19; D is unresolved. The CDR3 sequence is CASIKGSSYEQYF. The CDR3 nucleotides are TGTGCCAGTATTAAGGGTAGCTCCTACGAGCAGTACTTC.